This T cell receptor (beta chain) was found in a study of monozygotic twins with inflammatory bowel disease. After re-calling the 5' RACE reads, TCRdb lists one entry per CDR3 protein, DNA absent. The specimen's table records fewer than 550,000 distinct CDR3 sequences. The specimen sequenced was blood. This sequence was found in a human donor with ulcerative colitis or Crohn's disease, or a healthy co-twin of an affected twin (not recorded which).

The CDR3 loop is CASSSGYSFGANVLTF. This chain connects TRBV27 to TRBJ2-6. This CDR3 is built from 16 residues. Per the germline V gene, CDR1 is MNHEY and CDR2 is SMNVEV (reference sequence).